These 20 T cell receptor beta chains were sequenced from one sample in a study of blood T cell repertoires in COVID-19. Sequencing was performed with immunoSEQ multiplex PCR; in TCRdb, only in-frame clones are kept and a portion is missing. The sample consists of about 100,000 clones, over 75% of them appearing once. Sequenced sample: peripheral blood. The receptors were gathered from a woman aged 60-75 years with acute or convalescent COVID-19.

The rearrangement uses TRBV5-1 and TRBJ1-2; perhaps TRBD1 as D (5 bases). The CDR3 has 13 amino acids. The germline V and J ends were trimmed by 4 bases and 7 bases, with 14 bases remaining between them. Germline-derived CDR1 and CDR2 are SGHRS and YFSETQ. The chain's CDR3 is CASSLLGASGYTF. CDR3 nucleotides: TGCGCCAGCAGCCTGTTAGGGGCAAGTGGCTACACCTTC.

V gene TRBV5-6 combines with J gene TRBJ2-3, with D uncertain. Germline CDR1 and CDR2: SGHDT and YYEEEE. Between the trimmed V and J ends, which lost 5 bases and 2 bases, there was a span of 18 bases. The CDR3 extends over 16 amino acids. The CDR3 nucleotides read TGTGCCAGCAGTGGTTTTGAGGAGTACGTCACAGATACGCAGTATTTT. Amino acids: CASSGFEEYVTDTQYF. The full variable domain, its missing parts supplied by reference TRBV5-6 and TRBJ2-3, is DAGVTQSPTHLIKTRGQQVTLRCSPKSGHDTVSWYQQALGQGPQFIFQYYEEEERQRGNFPDRFSGHQFPNYSSELNVNALLLGDSALYLCASSGFEEYVTDTQYFGPGTRLTVL.

The genes are TRBV6-5 and TRBJ2-1, with 12 bases lining up with TRBD2. The CDR3 length is 15 residues. V lost 5 bases and J lost 5; bases outside the gene matches: 4. Germline V gene data show CDR1 as MNHEY and CDR2 as SVGAGI. The DNA of the CDR3 is TGTGCCAGCAGTATGACTAGCGGGGGAAACAATGAGCAGTTCTTC. Translation gives CASSMTSGGNNEQFF.

The chain joins TRBV19 to TRBJ2-7, with TRBD1 as a possible D gene (6 bases). Trimming pared 4 bases from V and 4 bases from J, leaving 14 bases between. The CDR3 covers 14 residues. In germline, CDR1 is LNHDA, CDR2 SQIVND (reference sequence). The CDR3 sequence: CASSTRTVGYEQYF. DNA for the CDR3: TGTGCCAGTAGTACGAGGACAGTTGGTTACGAGCAGTACTTC.

The genes are TRBV28 and TRBJ1-1, with 9 bases that match TRBD1. Germline values: CDR1 MDHEN, CDR2 SYDVKM. V lost 3 bases to trimming and J lost 6 bases; unmatched junction nucleotides: 5. This CDR3 has 14 residues. The CDR3: CASSFTGGRSEAFF. In nucleotides, the CDR3 is TGTGCCAGCAGTTTTACAGGGGGCAGGTCTGAAGCTTTCTTT. Combining the CDR3 with reference TRBV28 and TRBJ1-1 gives the whole variable domain DVKVTQSSRYLVKRTGEKVFLECVQDMDHENMFWYRQDPGLGLRLIYFSYDVKMKEKGDIPEGYSVSREKKERFSLILESASTNQTSMYLCASSFTGGRSEAFFGQGTRLTVV.

To note about this clone: The missing conserved phenylalanine or tryptophan at the end of this CDR3 makes a read error likely. It is unclear where the CDR3 begins or ends on the DNA, so no DNA is shown, and the CDR3 is as TCRdb lists it. V is TRBV19 and J is TRBJ1-2; the listed D gene, TRBD1, was not tested against the DNA. Looked up from germline, CDR1 is LNHDA and CDR2 is SQIVND (reference sequence). The CDR3 comprises 12 residues, both ends counted. This chain's CDR3 is CASSTRTGGPRY.

The gene calls are TRBV10-2 and TRBJ2-7; D possibly corresponds to TRBD1 (5 bases). Trimming took off 3 bases at V and 6 bases at J, with 12 bases between the two ends. The CDR3 totals 13 residues. The germline V gene has CDR1 WSHSY and CDR2 SAAADI. The CDR3: CASSDRTRGEQYV. CDR3 coding DNA: TGCGCCAGCAGTGACCGGACACGTGGCGAGCAGTACGTC.

The genes are TRBV5-1 and TRBJ1-2; D remains ambiguous. The CDR3 consists of 11 residues. The germline gives CDR1 SGHRS, CDR2 YFSETQ. The V end lost 6 bases, the J end lost 6 bases, and 9 bases lay between the germline ends. CDR3 DNA: TGCGCCAGCAAGGAACAGAATGGCTACACCTTC. This gives the protein CASKEQNGYTF.

The CDR3 DNA is TGCGCCAGCAGCCAAGCGGAGACTAGCGGGAGAGTTCTAGCCAAAAACATTCAGTACTTC. Translated, it gives CASSQAETSGRVLAKNIQYF. The J gene is TRBJ2-4, the V gene TRBV4-1; 12 bases line up with TRBD2. This CDR3 spans 20 amino acids. Germline values: CDR1 MGHRA, CDR2 YSYEKL. Germline trimming cut 1 base from V and 0 bases from J; bases unmatched to any gene: 10.

Remarks on this clone: The identical CDR3 is also encoded by other nucleotide sequences in the sample. V usage is TRBV5-1 and J usage is TRBJ1-5; TRBD1 aligns across 7 bases. V dropped 0 bases and J dropped 2; count of bases not matched to a gene: 2. The CDR3 has 15 amino acids. Germline CDR1 SGHRS, CDR2 YFSETQ. The chain's CDR3 is CASSLGQGGNQPQHF. DNA for the CDR3: TGCGCCAGCAGCTTGGGGCAGGGGGGCAATCAGCCCCAGCATTTT.

This clone was picked up a small number of times. This chain uses TRBV6-5 with TRBJ1-1; 7 positions agree with TRBD1. V shed 6 bases and J 0 bases; nucleotides not matched to a gene: 4. The CDR3 length is 14 residues. Germline lookup yields CDR1 MNHEY and CDR2 SVGAGI. In DNA, the CDR3 is TGTGCCAGCAGAAAGGGACAGTTGAACACTGAAGCTTTCTTT. Protein product: CASRKGQLNTEAFF.

The V gene is TRBV5-1, the J gene TRBJ2-7, with a possible D match to TRBD2 (6 bases). The ends were cut back, 4 bases at V and 4 bases at J, with 18 bases in the middle. The CDR3 is 15 amino acids. Germline V gives CDR1 SGHRS, CDR2 YFSETQ. Here the CDR3 reads CASSISGPGEYEQYF. The CDR3 DNA reads TGCGCCAGCAGCATAAGCGGGCCAGGCGAATACGAGCAGTACTTC. Based on the CDR3 plus reference TRBV5-1 and TRBJ2-7, the full variable domain is KAGVTQTPRYLIKTRGQQVTLSCSPISGHRSVSWYQQTPGQGLQFLFEYFSETQRNKGNFPGRFSGRQFSNSRSEMNVSTLELGDSALYLCASSISGPGEYEQYFGPGTRLTVT.

The chain carries TRBV21-1 and TRBJ2-2; TRBD2 is the table's D call and was not checked against the DNA. TRBV21-1 is designated a pseudogene. CDR3 size: 14 residues. CDR3 amino acids: CASSRGSQSGELFF. The CDR3 DNA sequence: TGTGCCAGCAGCAGAGGGTCTCAATCCGGGGAGCTGTTTTTT.

The chain couples TRBV30 to TRBJ1-3; D call uncertain. V lost 1 base to trimming and J lost 0 bases, with 10 bases between them. The CDR3 runs 15 residues. Germline V lookup: CDR1 GTSNPN, CDR2 SVGIG (reference sequence). The CDR3 spells CAWSGARDSGNTIYF. As DNA, the CDR3 is TGTGCCTGGAGTGGGGCGAGGGACTCTGGAAACACCATATATTTT.

The CDR3 spells CASSRMTGTSGVAKNIQYF. DNA for the CDR3: TGTGCCAGCAGTAGAATGACCGGGACTAGCGGAGTAGCCAAAAACATTCAGTACTTC. The chain combines TRBV6-2 or TRBV6-3 with TRBJ2-4, with 11 bases matching TRBD2. The length of the CDR3 is 19 residues. Germline lookup yields CDR1 MNHEY and CDR2 SVGEGT. V shed 5 bases, J shed 0 bases, and the junction held 12 bases outside the gene matches.

V and J are TRBV5-6 and TRBJ2-1; no definite D call. V was pared by 5 bases and J by 0 bases, with 12 bases between. The germline CDR1 and CDR2 sequences are SGHDT and YYEEEE. CDR3 length: 15 amino acids. CDR3 loop: CASRKRLSSYNEQFF. For the CDR3, the DNA is TGTGCCAGCAGAAAGCGTCTCAGCTCCTACAATGAGCAGTTCTTC.

This chain uses TRBV28 with TRBJ2-1, with 8 nucleotides matching TRBD2. Germline assignment: CDR1 MDHEN and CDR2 SYDVKM. The V gene end was trimmed by 3 bases and the J gene end by 12 bases; junction bases not matched to a gene: 16. CDR3 size: 16 residues. The CDR3 loop is CASSFLGAGEFSGQFF. The CDR3 region has the DNA TGTGCCAGCAGTTTCCTTGGAGCGGGAGAGTTTAGTGGGCAGTTCTTC.

This clone was recorded a few times. This CDR3 is CASSSGTSRNTGELFF. CDR3 DNA sequence: TGTGCCAGCAGTTCCGGGACTAGTAGGAACACCGGGGAGCTGTTTTTT. J is TRBJ2-2 and V is TRBV5-6, with 8 positions matching TRBD2. Germline CDR1 reads SGHDT; CDR2 reads YYEEEE. The CDR3 is 16 amino acids. V was clipped by 5 bases and J by 1 base; unmatched bases: 7.

In its sample, this clone was seen a few times. V is TRBV7-2 and J is TRBJ1-5; D ambiguous. The V gene lost 1 base and the J gene lost 2 bases, with 9 bases spanning the gap. The CDR3 is 15 amino acids. CDR1 and CDR2 from the germline V gene are SGHTA and FQGNSA. CDR3 loop: CASSLVSDGNQPQHF. CDR3 in DNA: TGTGCCAGCAGCTTAGTGTCAGATGGCAATCAGCCCCAGCATTTT.

The chain joins TRBV13 to TRBJ2-7; 10 bases agree with TRBD2. In germline, CDR1 is PRHDT, CDR2 FYEKMQ (reference sequence). V gave up 0 bases and J gave up 6 bases; unmatched junction bases: 8. The CDR3 length is 16 residues. Written as DNA, the CDR3 is TGTGCCAGCAGCTTAGGCGGGACTAGCGTAGTCCCCGAGCAGTACTTC. This codes for CASSLGGTSVVPEQYF.